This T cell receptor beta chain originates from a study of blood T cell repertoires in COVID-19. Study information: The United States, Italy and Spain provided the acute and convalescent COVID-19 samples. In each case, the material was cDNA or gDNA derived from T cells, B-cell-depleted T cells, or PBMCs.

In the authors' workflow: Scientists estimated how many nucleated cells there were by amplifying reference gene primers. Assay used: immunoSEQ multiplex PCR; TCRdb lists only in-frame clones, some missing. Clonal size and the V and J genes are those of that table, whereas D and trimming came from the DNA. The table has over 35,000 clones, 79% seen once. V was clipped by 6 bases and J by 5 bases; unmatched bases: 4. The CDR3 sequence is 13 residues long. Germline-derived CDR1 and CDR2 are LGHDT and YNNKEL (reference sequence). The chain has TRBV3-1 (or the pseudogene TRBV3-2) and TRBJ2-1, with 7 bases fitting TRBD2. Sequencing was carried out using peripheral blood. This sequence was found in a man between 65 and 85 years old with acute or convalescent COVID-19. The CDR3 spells CASRDLADNEQFF. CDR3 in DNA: TGTGCCAGCAGGGATCTAGCGGACAATGAGCAGTTCTTC.